These 18 T cell receptor beta chains came from one sample sequenced in a study of cytomegalovirus exposure and HLA in healthy donors (dated by TCRdb to the late 2010s). The protocol used for the library was the immunoSEQ multiplex PCR assay. For the multiplex PCR, a mixture combining 60 forward primers for TCR Vbeta segments and 13 reverse primers for TCR Jbeta segments was used. TCRdb carries this immuneACCESS record with in-frame sequences only. Its versions omit some clonotypes, under half of them owing to an unresolved V gene in the studies checked, with the rest unexplained. Recorded for this sample are fewer than 350,000 clones; around 90% of them occurred a single time. 2% to 3% of the sample rests with the top ten. Sequenced material: PBMCs. These receptors all stem from a woman under 30 in good health and CMV-seronegative.

About this clone itself: The junction departs from the called germline gene at one end, perhaps through a read error. The genes are TRBV4-2 and TRBJ2-7, with D possibly TRBD2 on 5 matching bases. The length of the CDR3 is 16 residues. In germline, CDR1 is LGHNA, CDR2 YNFKEQ. CDR3 in amino acids: CVSSQVHGGGFYEQYF. The CDR3 region has the DNA TGTGTCAGCAGCCAAGTTCATGGCGGAGGATTCTACGAGCAGTACTTC.

The CDR3 nucleotides read TGTGCCAGCAGCCCTAAGAGGGGGGGCACCGGGGAGCTGTTTTTT. Its translation is CASSPKRGGTGELFF. The chain has TRBV6-1 and TRBJ2-2, with TRBD2 as a possible D gene (7 bases). Trimming stripped 6 bases from V and 4 bases from J, with 15 bases between. The germline V gene has CDR1 MNHNS and CDR2 SASEGT. This CDR3 is built from 15 residues.

The chain has TRBV6-5 and TRBJ1-5; TRBD1 agrees at 7 bases. Germline loops: CDR1 MNHEY, CDR2 SVGAGI. This CDR3 has 14 amino acids. V gave up 5 bases and J gave up 5 bases; unmatched junction bases: 6. The CDR3 loop reads CASSGGGRDQPQHF. The CDR3 nucleotides are TGTGCCAGCAGTGGAGGGGGCAGGGATCAGCCCCAGCATTTT.

This chain links TRBV6-1 with TRBJ1-5, with TRBD1 identical over 7 bases. Germline V lookup: CDR1 MNHNS, CDR2 SASEGT. V was pared by 3 bases and J by 0 bases, with 8 bases of the junction left unmatched. The CDR3 is 17 amino acids. In nucleotides, the CDR3 is TGTGCCAGCAGTGACAACTCAGGGGGTGCTAGCAATCAGCCCCAGCATTTT. As protein: CASSDNSGGASNQPQHF.

The rearrangement uses TRBV28 and TRBJ2-3; no clear D. Germline lookup yields CDR1 MDHEN and CDR2 SYDVKM. The CDR3 is 12 residues long. Trimming pared 2 bases from V and 6 bases from J, leaving 6 bases between. The CDR3 coding sequence is TGTGCCAGCAGTTTAGAAGAGGATACGCAGTATTTT. Translated: CASSLEEDTQYF. The full variable domain, rest sourced from reference TRBV28 and TRBJ2-3, is DVKVTQSSRYLVKRTGEKVFLECVQDMDHENMFWYRQDPGLGLRLIYFSYDVKMKEKGDIPEGYSVSREKKERFSLILESASTNQTSMYLCASSLEEDTQYFGPGTRLTVL.

V and J are TRBV6-1 and TRBJ1-4, with 7 bases that match TRBD1. Germline CDR1 reads MNHNS; CDR2 reads SASEGT. The CDR3 is 15 residues long. The trim removed 5 bases at V and 5 bases at J, leaving 8 bases unmatched. CDR3 sequence (DNA): TGTGCCAGCAGTATCTTACAGGGGTTAAATGAAAAACTGTTTTTT. Amino acids: CASSILQGLNEKLFF.

The J gene is TRBJ1-2, the V gene TRBV19, with D perhaps matching TRBD1 (6 bases). Germline V gene data show CDR1 as LNHDA and CDR2 as SQIVND (reference sequence). This CDR3 has 14 residues. V lost 3 bases, J lost 2 bases, and 10 bases lay in between. The CDR3 bases are TGTGCCAGTAGTATGCCCAGGGGCAACTATGGCTACACCTTC. It codes for CASSMPRGNYGYTF.

The chain joins TRBV29-1 to TRBJ1-2, with 9 bases that match TRBD1. Trimming removed 2 bases from V and 1 base from J; junction bases left unmatched: 5. The CDR3 has 15 amino acids. Germline V gives CDR1 SQVTM, CDR2 ANQGSEA. The CDR3: CSVEPRDRDNYGYTF. CDR3 coding DNA: TGCAGCGTTGAACCCCGGGACAGGGATAACTATGGCTACACCTTC.

The chain has TRBV5-1 and TRBJ1-2; tentatively, D is TRBD1 (5 bases). The CDR3 contains 16 residues. Germline V lookup: CDR1 SGHRS, CDR2 YFSETQ. Trimming took 4 bases from V and 4 from J, leaving 20 bases between them. The CDR3 reads CASSPGGLSLFYGYTF. The CDR3 DNA sequence: TGCGCCAGCAGCCCCGGGGGTCTATCCCTATTCTATGGCTACACCTTC.

This chain connects TRBV7-9 to TRBJ2-1, with a tentative D call TRBD1 (6 bases). The CDR3 runs 15 residues. V lost 4 bases to trimming and J lost 6 bases, with 16 bases between them. Germline CDR1 reads SEHNR; CDR2 reads FQNEAQ (reference sequence). CDR3 amino acids: CASSSKTGDSNEQFF. CDR3 nucleotides: TGTGCCAGCAGCTCTAAGACAGGAGACTCCAATGAGCAGTTCTTC.

This clone was observed a single time. The chain is built from TRBV5-1 and TRBJ2-7, with 9 bases matching TRBD1. V was clipped by 6 bases and J by 0 bases; unmatched bases: 1. This CDR3 is 13 amino acids long. Germline assignment: CDR1 SGHRS and CDR2 YFSETQ. The CDR3 protein is CASKGQGSYEQYF. CDR3 bases: TGCGCCAGCAAGGGACAGGGCTCCTACGAGCAGTACTTC. The variable domain in full, with the rest retrieved from reference TRBV5-1 and TRBJ2-7, is KAGVTQTPRYLIKTRGQQVTLSCSPISGHRSVSWYQQTPGQGLQFLFEYFSETQRNKGNFPGRFSGRQFSNSRSEMNVSTLELGDSALYLCASKGQGSYEQYFGPGTRLTVT.

The chain carries TRBV5-1 and TRBJ2-5; TRBD2 agrees at 8 bases. The CDR3 has 16 residues. CDR1 and CDR2 (germline): SGHRS, YFSETQ. Losses at the gene ends were 0 bases for V and 3 bases for J; bases not matched to a gene: 7. In nucleotides, the CDR3 is TGCGCCAGCAGCTTGGCCTGGGCGGGGGGCGAAGAGACCCAGTACTTC. It codes for CASSLAWAGGEETQYF. The variable domain in full, with the rest retrieved from reference TRBV5-1 and TRBJ2-5, is KAGVTQTPRYLIKTRGQQVTLSCSPISGHRSVSWYQQTPGQGLQFLFEYFSETQRNKGNFPGRFSGRQFSNSRSEMNVSTLELGDSALYLCASSLAWAGGEETQYFGPGTRLLVL.

V is TRBV7-6 and J is TRBJ2-5; 8 bases line up with TRBD2. The J call is doubtful: the DNA matches TRBJ2-7 better. This CDR3 is built from 15 residues. Germline CDR1 is SGHVS and CDR2 is FNYEAQ. CDR3: CASSLDNGGAYEQYF. CDR3 in DNA: TGTGCCAGCAGCTTAGATAACGGGGGGGCCTACGAGCAGTACTTC.

The gene calls are TRBV29-1 and TRBJ1-5, with a weak D call TRBD1 (5 bases). Trimming shortened V by 7 bases and J by 5 bases, and 12 bases separated the two germline ends. The CDR3 runs 12 residues. The germline CDR1 and CDR2 sequences are SQVTM and ANQGSEA. CDR3 nucleotides: TGCAGCGCCCGAGAAGGGGATCAGCCCCAGCATTTT. It codes for CSAREGDQPQHF.

The CDR3 sequence: CASSTRQTNQPQHF. The CDR3, as DNA: TGTGCCAGCAGCACCCGACAGACCAATCAGCCCCAGCATTTT. V is TRBV7-2 and J is TRBJ1-5, with D perhaps TRBD1 (5 bases). The V end was cut by 5 bases, the J end by 3 bases, with 11 bases between. There are 14 residues in the CDR3. Germline CDR1 is SGHTA and CDR2 is FQGNSA.

A few counts support this clone. This rearrangement joins TRBV27 to TRBJ2-2, with 11 bases aligning to TRBD2. The J segment lost 11 bases and the V segment lost 3 bases, leaving 14 bases of the junction unmatched. Germline assignment: CDR1 MNHEY and CDR2 SMNVEV (reference sequence). The CDR3 length is 17 residues. CDR3 nucleotides: TGTGCCAGCAGTTTCTCGGGACTAGCGGCCCCACCCCGCGAGCTGTTTTTT. It translates to CASSFSGLAAPPRELFF.

J is TRBJ1-3 and V is TRBV5-5, with a possible D match to TRBD1 (6 bases). V was clipped by 0 bases and J by 2 bases, with 15 bases between them. The CDR3 is 17 residues long. In germline, CDR1 is SGHKS, CDR2 YYEKEE (reference sequence). CDR3 in amino acids: CASSLAREGVTGNTIYF. In DNA, the CDR3 is TGTGCCAGCAGCTTGGCCCGGGAGGGGGTAACTGGAAACACCATATATTTT.

The V and J genes are TRBV4-1 and TRBJ1-4; no clear D. The CDR3 spans 15 residues. The V end was cut by 0 bases, the J end by 8 bases, with 13 bases between. CDR1 is MGHRA, CDR2 YSYEKL, per germline. Written as DNA, the CDR3 is TGCGCCAGCAGCCAAGAGGGTTCAATAGCGGAAAAACTGTTTTTT. This gives the protein CASSQEGSIAEKLFF.